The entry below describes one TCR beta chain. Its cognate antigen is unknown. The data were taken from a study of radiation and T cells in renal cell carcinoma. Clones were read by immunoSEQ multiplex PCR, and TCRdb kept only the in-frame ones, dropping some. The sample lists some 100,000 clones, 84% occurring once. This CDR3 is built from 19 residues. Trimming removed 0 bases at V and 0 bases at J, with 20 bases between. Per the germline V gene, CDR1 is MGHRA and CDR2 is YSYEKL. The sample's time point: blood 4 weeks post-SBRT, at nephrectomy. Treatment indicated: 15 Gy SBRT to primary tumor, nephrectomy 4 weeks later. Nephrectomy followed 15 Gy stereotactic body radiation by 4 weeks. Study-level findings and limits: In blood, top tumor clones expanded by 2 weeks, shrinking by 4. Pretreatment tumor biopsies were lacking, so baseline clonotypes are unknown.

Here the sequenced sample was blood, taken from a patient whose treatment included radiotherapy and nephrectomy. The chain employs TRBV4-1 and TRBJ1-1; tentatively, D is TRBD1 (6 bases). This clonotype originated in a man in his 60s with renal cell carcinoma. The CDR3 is CASSQDGGDMLSMNTEAFF. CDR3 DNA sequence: TGCGCCAGCAGCCAAGATGGGGGGGACATGCTCAGTATGAACACTGAAGCTTTCTTT.